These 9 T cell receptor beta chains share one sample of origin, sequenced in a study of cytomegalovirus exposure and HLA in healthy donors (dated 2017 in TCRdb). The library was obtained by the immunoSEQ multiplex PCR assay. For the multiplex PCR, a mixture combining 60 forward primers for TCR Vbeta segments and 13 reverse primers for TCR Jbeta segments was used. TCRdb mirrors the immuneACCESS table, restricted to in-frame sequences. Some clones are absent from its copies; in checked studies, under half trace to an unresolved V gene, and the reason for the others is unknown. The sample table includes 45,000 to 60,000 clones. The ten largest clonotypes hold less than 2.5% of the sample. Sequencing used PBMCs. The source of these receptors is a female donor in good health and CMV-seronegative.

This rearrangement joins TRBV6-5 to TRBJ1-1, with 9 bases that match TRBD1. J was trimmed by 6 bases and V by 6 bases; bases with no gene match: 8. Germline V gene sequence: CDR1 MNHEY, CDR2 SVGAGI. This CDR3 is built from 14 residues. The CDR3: CASRPGQGISEAFF. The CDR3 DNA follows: TGTGCCAGCAGGCCCGGACAGGGGATCTCTGAAGCTTTCTTT.

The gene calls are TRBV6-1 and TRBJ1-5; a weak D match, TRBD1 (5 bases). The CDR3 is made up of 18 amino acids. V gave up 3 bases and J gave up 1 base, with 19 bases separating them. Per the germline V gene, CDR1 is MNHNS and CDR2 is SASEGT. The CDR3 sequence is CASSEQRRGPTSNQPQHF. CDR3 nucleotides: TGTGCCAGCAGTGAGCAAAGGCGGGGACCTACCAGCAATCAGCCCCAGCATTTT.

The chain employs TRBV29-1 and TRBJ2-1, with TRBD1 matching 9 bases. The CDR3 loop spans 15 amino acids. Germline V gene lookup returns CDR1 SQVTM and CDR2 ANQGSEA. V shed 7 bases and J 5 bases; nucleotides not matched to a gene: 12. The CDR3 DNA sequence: TGCAGCGGAAAACCGACGGGACAGGGCGACAATGAGCAGTTCTTC. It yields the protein CSGKPTGQGDNEQFF.

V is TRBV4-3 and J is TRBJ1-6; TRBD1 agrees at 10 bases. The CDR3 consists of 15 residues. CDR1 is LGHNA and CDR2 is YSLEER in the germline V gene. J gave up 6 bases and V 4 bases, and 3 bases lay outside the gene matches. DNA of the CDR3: TGCGCCAGCAGCCGACAGGGGGCTTCTAATTCACCCCTCCACTTT. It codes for CASSRQGASNSPLHF.

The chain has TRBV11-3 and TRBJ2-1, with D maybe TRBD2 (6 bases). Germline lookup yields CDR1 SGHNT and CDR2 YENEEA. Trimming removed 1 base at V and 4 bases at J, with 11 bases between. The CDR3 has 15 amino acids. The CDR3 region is CASSLAGLDYNEQFF. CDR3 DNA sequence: TGTGCCAGCAGCTTAGCGGGACTGGATTACAATGAGCAGTTCTTC.

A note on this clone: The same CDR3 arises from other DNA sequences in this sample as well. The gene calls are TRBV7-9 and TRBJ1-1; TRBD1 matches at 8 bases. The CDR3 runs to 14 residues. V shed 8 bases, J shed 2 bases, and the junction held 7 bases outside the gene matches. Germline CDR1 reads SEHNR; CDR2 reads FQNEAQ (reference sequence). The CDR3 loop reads CASSLGQGNTEAFF. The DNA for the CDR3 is TGTGCCAGCTCGCTTGGACAGGGAAACACTGAAGCTTTCTTT.

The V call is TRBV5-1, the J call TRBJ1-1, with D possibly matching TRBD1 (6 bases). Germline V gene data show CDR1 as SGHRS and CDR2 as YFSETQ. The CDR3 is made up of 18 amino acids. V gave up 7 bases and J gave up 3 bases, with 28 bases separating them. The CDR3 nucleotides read TGCGCCAGCCGCCTGAGCCGTACAGGGTCCGGTCGGTACACTGAAGCTTTCTTT. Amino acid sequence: CASRLSRTGSGRYTEAFF.

Here the CDR3 DNA reads TGTGCCAGCAGCCAAGACCCCTTTGGAATCGAGGCTGAAGCTTTCTTT. Translation: CASSQDPFGIEAEAFF. The V gene is TRBV4-2, the J gene TRBJ1-1, with D uncertain. Germline V gene sequence: CDR1 LGHNA, CDR2 YNFKEQ. The CDR3 covers 16 residues. V dropped 0 bases and J dropped 6 bases, with 17 bases sitting between them.

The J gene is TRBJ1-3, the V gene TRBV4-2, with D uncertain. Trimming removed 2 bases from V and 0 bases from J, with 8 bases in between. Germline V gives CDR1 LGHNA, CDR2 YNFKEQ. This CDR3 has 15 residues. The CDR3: CASSQTPHSGNTIYF. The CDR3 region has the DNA TGTGCCAGCAGCCAAACACCGCACTCTGGAAACACCATATATTTT.